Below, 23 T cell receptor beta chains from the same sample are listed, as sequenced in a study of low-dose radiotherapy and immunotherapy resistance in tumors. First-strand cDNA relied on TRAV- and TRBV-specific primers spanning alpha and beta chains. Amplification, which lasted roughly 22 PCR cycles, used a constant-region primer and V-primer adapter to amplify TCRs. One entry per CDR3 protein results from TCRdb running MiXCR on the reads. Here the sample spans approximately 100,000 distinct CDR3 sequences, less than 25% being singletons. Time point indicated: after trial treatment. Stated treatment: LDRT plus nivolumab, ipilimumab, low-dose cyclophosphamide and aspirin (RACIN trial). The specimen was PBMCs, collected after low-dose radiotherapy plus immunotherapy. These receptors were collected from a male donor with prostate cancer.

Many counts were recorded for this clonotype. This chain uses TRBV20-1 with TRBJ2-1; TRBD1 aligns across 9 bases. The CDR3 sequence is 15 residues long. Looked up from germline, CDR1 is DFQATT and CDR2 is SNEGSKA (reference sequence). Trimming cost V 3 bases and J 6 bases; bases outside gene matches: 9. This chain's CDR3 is CSASVRQGGTNEQFF. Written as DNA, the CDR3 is TGCAGTGCTAGTGTCCGACAGGGGGGAACCAATGAGCAGTTCTTC.

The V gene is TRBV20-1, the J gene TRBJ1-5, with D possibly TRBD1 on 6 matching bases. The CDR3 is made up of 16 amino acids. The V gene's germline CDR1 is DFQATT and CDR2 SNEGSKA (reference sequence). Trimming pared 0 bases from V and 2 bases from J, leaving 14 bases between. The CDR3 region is CSARERGALGNQPQHF. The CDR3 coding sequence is TGCAGTGCTAGAGAACGGGGGGCTTTGGGCAATCAGCCCCAGCATTTT.

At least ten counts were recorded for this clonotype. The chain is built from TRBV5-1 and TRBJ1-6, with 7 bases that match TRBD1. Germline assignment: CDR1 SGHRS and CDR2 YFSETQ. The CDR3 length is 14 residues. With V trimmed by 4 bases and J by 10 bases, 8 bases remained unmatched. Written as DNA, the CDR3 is TGCGCCAGCAGCCCCCAGACAGGGAACTCACCCCTCCACTTT. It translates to CASSPQTGNSPLHF.

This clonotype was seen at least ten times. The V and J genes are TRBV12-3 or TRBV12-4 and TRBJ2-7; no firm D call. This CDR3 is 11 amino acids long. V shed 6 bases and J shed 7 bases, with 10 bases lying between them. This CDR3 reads CASRLGREQYF. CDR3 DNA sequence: TGTGCCAGCAGGCTCGGGCGGGAGCAGTACTTC.

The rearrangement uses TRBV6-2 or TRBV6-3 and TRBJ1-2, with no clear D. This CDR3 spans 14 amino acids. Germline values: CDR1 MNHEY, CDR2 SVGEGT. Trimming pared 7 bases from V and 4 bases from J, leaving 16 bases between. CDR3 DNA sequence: TGTGCCAGCACCCCAGGCGCGGCAAGCTATGGCTACACCTTC. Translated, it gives CASTPGAASYGYTF.

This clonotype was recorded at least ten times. The CDR3 DNA sequence: TGCGCCAGCAGCGTTGACAGGGAGAGCTCCTACGAGCAGTACTTC. It translates to CASSVDRESSYEQYF. The gene calls are TRBV4-1 and TRBJ2-7, with 7 bases matching TRBD1. J was trimmed by 0 bases and V by 5 bases; bases with no gene match: 7. The CDR3 covers 15 residues. The germline gives CDR1 MGHRA, CDR2 YSYEKL.

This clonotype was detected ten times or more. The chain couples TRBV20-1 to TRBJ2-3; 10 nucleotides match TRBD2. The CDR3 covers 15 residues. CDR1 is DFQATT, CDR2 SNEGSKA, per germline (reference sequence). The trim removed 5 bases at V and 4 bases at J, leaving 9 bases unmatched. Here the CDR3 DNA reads TGCAGTGCTCCGCGTGGGCTAGCGGGGGCAGATACGCAGTATTTT. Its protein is CSAPRGLAGADTQYF.

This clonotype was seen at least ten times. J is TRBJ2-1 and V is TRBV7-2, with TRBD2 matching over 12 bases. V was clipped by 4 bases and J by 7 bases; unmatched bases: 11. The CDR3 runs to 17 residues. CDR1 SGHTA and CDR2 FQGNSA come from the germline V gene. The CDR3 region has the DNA TGTGCCAGCAGCTCGGACCTAGCGGGGGGGCGGAGGAATGAGCAGTTCTTC. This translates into CASSSDLAGGRRNEQFF.

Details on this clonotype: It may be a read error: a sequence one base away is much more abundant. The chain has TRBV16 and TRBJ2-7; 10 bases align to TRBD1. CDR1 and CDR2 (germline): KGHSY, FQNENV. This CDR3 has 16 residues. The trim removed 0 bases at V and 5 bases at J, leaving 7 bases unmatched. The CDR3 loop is CASSQSVGTGANEQYF. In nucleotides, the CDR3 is TGTGCCAGCAGCCAATCTGTCGGGACAGGGGCCAACGAGCAGTACTTC.

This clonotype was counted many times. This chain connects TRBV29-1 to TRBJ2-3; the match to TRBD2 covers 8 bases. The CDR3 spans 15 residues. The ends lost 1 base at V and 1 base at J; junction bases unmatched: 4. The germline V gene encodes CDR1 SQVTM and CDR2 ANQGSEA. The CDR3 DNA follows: TGCAGCGTTGAAGTCGGGGGGGAGCGCACAGATACGCAGTATTTT. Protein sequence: CSVEVGGERTDTQYF.

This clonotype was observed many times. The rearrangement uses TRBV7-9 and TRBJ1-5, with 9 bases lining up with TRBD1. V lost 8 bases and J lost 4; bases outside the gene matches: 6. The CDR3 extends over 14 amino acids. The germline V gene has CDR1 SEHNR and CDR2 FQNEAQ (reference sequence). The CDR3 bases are TGTGCCAGCGGGGCCGGGACAGGGAATCAGCCCCAGCATTTT. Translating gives CASGAGTGNQPQHF.

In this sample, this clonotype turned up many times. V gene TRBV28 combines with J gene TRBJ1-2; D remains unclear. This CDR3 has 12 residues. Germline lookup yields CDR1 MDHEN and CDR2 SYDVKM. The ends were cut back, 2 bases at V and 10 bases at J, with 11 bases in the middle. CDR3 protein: CASSLVGESYTF. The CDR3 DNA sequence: TGTGCCAGCAGTTTAGTCGGGGAGTCCTACACCTTC.

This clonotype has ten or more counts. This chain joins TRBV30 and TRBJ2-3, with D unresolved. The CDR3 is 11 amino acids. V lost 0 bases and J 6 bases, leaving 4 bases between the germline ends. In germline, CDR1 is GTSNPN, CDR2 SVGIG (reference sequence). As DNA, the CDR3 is TGTGCCTGGAGTGTATCCGATACGCAGTATTTT. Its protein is CAWSVSDTQYF.

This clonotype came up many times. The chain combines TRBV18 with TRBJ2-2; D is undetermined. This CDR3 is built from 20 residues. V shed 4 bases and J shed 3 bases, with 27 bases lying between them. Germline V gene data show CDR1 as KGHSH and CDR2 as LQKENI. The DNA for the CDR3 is TGTGCCAGCTCACACCGGCCGATGCCCGCCGCTGGCCGATACACCGGGGAGCTGTTTTTT. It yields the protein CASSHRPMPAAGRYTGELFF.

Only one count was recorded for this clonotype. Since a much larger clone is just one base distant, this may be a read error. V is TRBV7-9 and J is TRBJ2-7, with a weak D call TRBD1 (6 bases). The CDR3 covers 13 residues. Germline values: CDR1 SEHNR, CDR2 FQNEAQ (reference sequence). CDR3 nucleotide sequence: TGTGCCAGCGGCTTACTCGACAGGACCGAGCAGTACTTC. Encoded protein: CASGLLDRTEQYF.

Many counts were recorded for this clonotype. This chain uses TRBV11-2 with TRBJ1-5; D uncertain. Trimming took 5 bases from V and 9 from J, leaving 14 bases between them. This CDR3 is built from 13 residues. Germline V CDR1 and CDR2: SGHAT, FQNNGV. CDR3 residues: CASSPSPNGPQHF. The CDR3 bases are TGTGCCAGCAGCCCTAGCCCGAATGGGCCCCAGCATTTT.

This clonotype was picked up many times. For the CDR3, the DNA is TGTGCCAGCAGCCTACGCGGGGTAGGGGGCTCTGGAAACACCATATATTTT. It codes for CASSLRGVGGSGNTIYF. The chain combines TRBV7-8 with TRBJ1-3; D might be TRBD1 (6 bases). V gave up 5 bases and J gave up 0 bases, with 17 bases separating them. This CDR3 has 17 residues. In germline, CDR1 is SGHVS, CDR2 FQNEAQ.

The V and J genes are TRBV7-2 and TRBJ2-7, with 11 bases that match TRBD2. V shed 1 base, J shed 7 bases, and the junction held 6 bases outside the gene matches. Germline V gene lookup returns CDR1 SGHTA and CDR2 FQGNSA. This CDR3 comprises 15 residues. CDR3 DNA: TGTGCCAGCAGCTTAGAGGTCTCTAGCGGGAGGGAGCAGTACTTC. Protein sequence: CASSLEVSSGREQYF.

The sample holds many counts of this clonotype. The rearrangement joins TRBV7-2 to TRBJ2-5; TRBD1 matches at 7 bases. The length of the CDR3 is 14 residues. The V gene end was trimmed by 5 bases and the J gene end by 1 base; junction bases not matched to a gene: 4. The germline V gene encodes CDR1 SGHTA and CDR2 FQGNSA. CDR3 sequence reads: CASSQTGPQETQYF. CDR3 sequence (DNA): TGTGCCAGCAGCCAGACAGGGCCCCAAGAGACCCAGTACTTC.

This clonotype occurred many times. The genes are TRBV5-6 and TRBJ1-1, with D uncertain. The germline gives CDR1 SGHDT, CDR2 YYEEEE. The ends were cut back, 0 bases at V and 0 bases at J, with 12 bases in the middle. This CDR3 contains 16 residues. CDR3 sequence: CASSLGHNRMNTEAFF. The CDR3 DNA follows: TGTGCCAGCAGCTTGGGTCACAACCGTATGAACACTGAAGCTTTCTTT.

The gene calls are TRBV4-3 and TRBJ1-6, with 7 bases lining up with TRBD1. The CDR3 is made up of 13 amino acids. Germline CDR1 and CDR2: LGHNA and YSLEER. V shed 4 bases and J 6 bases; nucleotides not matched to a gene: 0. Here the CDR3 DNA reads TGCGCCAGCAGCCGGGACAGTAATTCACCCCTCCACTTT. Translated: CASSRDSNSPLHF.

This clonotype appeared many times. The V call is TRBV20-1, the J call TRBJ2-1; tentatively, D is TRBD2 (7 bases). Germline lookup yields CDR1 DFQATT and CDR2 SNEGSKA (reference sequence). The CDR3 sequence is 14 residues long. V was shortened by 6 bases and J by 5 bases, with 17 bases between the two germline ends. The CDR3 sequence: CSAEGGGANNEQFF. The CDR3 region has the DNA TGCAGTGCCGAGGGAGGGGGGGCGAACAATGAGCAGTTCTTC.

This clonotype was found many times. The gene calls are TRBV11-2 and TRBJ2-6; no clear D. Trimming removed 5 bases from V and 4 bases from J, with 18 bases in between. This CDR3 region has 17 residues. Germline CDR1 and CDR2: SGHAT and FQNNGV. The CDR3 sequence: CASSPGGRAPGANVLTF. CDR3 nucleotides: TGTGCCAGCAGCCCCGGCGGTCGGGCTCCCGGGGCCAACGTCCTGACTTTC. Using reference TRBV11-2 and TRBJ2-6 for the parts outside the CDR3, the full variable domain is EAGVAQSPRYKIIEKRQSVAFWCNPISGHATLYWYQQILGQGPKLLIQFQNNGVVDDSQLPKDRFSAERLKGVDSTLKIQPAKLEDSAVYLCASSPGGRAPGANVLTFGAGSRLTVL.